These 7 T cell receptor beta chains originate from one sample sequenced in a study of blood T cell repertoires in COVID-19. The method was immunoSEQ multiplex PCR; TCRdb's version includes in-frame clones alone and lacks a portion of them. Of about 240,000 clones in the sample, 80% to 90% were seen once. Sequenced input: PBMCs or T cells enriched from blood (not recorded which). The receptor set was obtained from a woman between 25 and 40 years old with acute COVID-19.

The V and J genes are TRBV19 and TRBJ1-2; 7 bases map to TRBD1. Germline-derived CDR1 and CDR2 are LNHDA and SQIVND (reference sequence). The CDR3 runs to 13 residues. The trim removed 5 bases at V and 5 bases at J, leaving 5 bases unmatched. CDR3 DNA sequence: TGTGCCAGTAGTCAACGGACAGGATATGGCTACACCTTC. This gives the protein CASSQRTGYGYTF. The complete variable domain, with remaining parts taken from reference TRBV19 and TRBJ1-2, reads DGGITQSPKYLFRKEGQNVTLSCEQNLNHDAMYWYRQDPGQGLRLIYYSQIVNDFQKGDIAEGYSVSREKKESFPLTVTSAQKNPTAFYLCASSQRTGYGYTFGSGTRLTVV.

J is TRBJ1-2 and V is TRBV4-2; D uncertain. V was clipped by 4 bases and J by 7 bases, with 16 bases between them. Germline CDR1 reads LGHNA; CDR2 reads YNFKEQ. The CDR3 has 14 residues. CDR3: CASSREGLGGGYTF. The CDR3, as DNA: TGTGCCAGCAGCCGCGAAGGATTGGGAGGTGGCTACACCTTC.

V and J are TRBV7-8 and TRBJ2-2; D is possibly TRBD1 (5 bases). The ends were cut back, 2 bases at V and 3 bases at J, with 7 bases in the middle. The CDR3 covers 14 residues. Looked up from germline, CDR1 is SGHVS and CDR2 is FQNEAQ. The CDR3 loop is CASSLSRDTGELFF. In DNA form, the CDR3 reads TGTGCCAGCAGCTTAAGCAGGGACACCGGGGAGCTGTTTTTT.

The chain uses TRBV29-1 and TRBJ2-7, with 7 bases that match TRBD2. The CDR3 is made up of 12 amino acids. Germline-derived CDR1 and CDR2 are SQVTM and ANQGSEA. Trimming removed 5 bases from V and 5 bases from J; junction bases left unmatched: 6. CDR3 sequence: CSVHWGGNEQYF. In DNA form, the CDR3 reads TGCAGCGTTCATTGGGGAGGGAACGAGCAGTACTTC.

This clone appeared a single time. The chain couples TRBV4-1 to TRBJ2-6; no clear D. V lost 5 bases and J lost 0, with 14 bases in between. This CDR3 region has 17 residues. Germline V CDR1 and CDR2: MGHRA, YSYEKL. CDR3 loop: CASSFMNLPSGANVLTF. CDR3 bases: TGCGCCAGCAGCTTCATGAATCTACCCTCTGGGGCCAACGTCCTGACTTTC.

V and J are TRBV6-2 or TRBV6-3 and TRBJ1-1; D uncertain. The V end lost 0 bases, the J end lost 11 bases, and 19 bases lay between the germline ends. The germline gives CDR1 MNHEY, CDR2 SVGEGT. The CDR3 sequence is 15 residues long. In DNA form, the CDR3 reads TGTGCCAGCAGTTACTCGATCCGAGCCGGGGAGAAGGCTTTCTTT. Translation gives CASSYSIRAGEKAFF.

DNA of the CDR3: TGTGCCATCAGTGGGGGCTGGGCAGATACGCAGTATTTT. Residues: CAISGGWADTQYF. This chain links TRBV10-3 with TRBJ2-3; possible D gene TRBD1, 5 bases. Germline CDR1 ENHRY, CDR2 SYGVKD. Trimming cost V 4 bases and J 4 bases, with 9 bases left between them. This CDR3 comprises 13 residues.